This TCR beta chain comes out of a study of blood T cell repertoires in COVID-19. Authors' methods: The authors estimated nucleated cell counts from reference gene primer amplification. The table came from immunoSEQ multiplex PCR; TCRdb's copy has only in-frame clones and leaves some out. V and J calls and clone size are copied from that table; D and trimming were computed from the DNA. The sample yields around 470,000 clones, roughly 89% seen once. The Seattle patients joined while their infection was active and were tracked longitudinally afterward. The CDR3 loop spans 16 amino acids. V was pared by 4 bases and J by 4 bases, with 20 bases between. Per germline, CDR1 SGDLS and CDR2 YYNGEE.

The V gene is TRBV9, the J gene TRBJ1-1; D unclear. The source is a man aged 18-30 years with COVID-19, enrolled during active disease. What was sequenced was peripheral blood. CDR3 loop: CASSPPAGVWGTEAFF. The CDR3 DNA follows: TGTGCCAGCAGCCCCCCCGCCGGGGTCTGGGGCACTGAAGCTTTCTTT.